The T cell receptor (beta chain) under discussion was sequenced for a study of radiotherapy plus CTLA-4 blockade in lung cancer. Study-wide background: Disease control was seen in approximately 30% of patients, objective responses in more than 15%. Study conclusions and caveats: Radiotherapy was combined with ipilimumab, and tumor-derived TCR clones then expanded in blood. Reports identified early blood T cell clone dynamics, with interferon-beta, as the best response predictor.

Comments on this clone: No antigen is known for it.

Lung cancer patients with chemo-refractory metastatic non-small-cell disease were given focal radiation plus CTLA-4 blockade with ipilimumab. The table came from immunoSEQ multiplex PCR; TCRdb's copy has only in-frame clones and leaves some out. The top ten clones hold around 9.5% of a sample with 30,000 to 45,000 clones, over 65% of them seen once. CDR1 is SGHRS and CDR2 is YFSETQ in the germline V gene. The CDR3 extends over 15 amino acids. Trimming pared 1 base from V and 2 bases from J, leaving 7 bases between. The chain combines TRBV5-1 with TRBJ2-6; D perhaps matches TRBD1 (6 bases). Sample: peripheral blood, taken from a patient treated with radiotherapy plus ipilimumab. The receptor was isolated from a human donor with non-small cell lung cancer who had stable disease on radiotherapy plus ipilimumab. The chain's CDR3 is CASSLNRAGANVLTF. The CDR3, as DNA: TGCGCCAGCAGCTTGAACAGGGCTGGGGCCAACGTCCTGACTTTC.